Below are 32 T cell receptor beta chains sequenced from a single sample in a study of blood T cell repertoires in COVID-19. Sequenced by immunoSEQ multiplex PCR; TCRdb stores in-frame clones only, minus some. Here the sample spans about 190,000 clones, roughly 80% being singletons. Sequenced material: peripheral blood. The source of these receptors is a human donor in a cohort sampled during active COVID-19.

This rearrangement joins TRBV5-1 to TRBJ2-3; TRBD2 matches at 8 bases. Germline values: CDR1 SGHRS, CDR2 YFSETQ. The CDR3 sequence is 18 residues long. V lost 0 bases to trimming and J lost 1 base; unmatched junction nucleotides: 10. The CDR3 DNA is TGCGCCAGCAGCTTGGGACTAGCGACGGGGCGAGGCACAGATACGCAGTATTTT. This encodes CASSLGLATGRGTDTQYF.

This chain joins TRBV19 and TRBJ1-1, with D perhaps matching TRBD1 (6 bases). This CDR3 region has 15 residues. Trimming removed 11 bases from V and 0 bases from J, with 19 bases in between. Germline loops: CDR1 LNHDA, CDR2 SQIVND (reference sequence). The CDR3 DNA follows: TGTGCCTCCCTAGACGGACCAGGGGTGAACACTGAAGCTTTCTTT. It specifies CASLDGPGVNTEAFF.

J is TRBJ2-7 and V is TRBV30; TRBD1 matches 10 bases. Germline trimming cut 2 bases from V and 2 bases from J; bases unmatched to any gene: 6. The CDR3 is 15 residues long. From germline, CDR1 is GTSNPN and CDR2 SVGIG (reference sequence). The CDR3 here is CAWSSGTGVTYEQYF. The CDR3, as DNA: TGTGCCTGGAGTTCCGGGACAGGGGTGACCTACGAGCAGTACTTC.

This clone was seen only once. V usage is TRBV28 and J usage is TRBJ2-7; D uncertain. This CDR3 region has 12 residues. V was clipped by 3 bases and J by 1 base, with 4 bases between them. The germline gives CDR1 MDHEN, CDR2 SYDVKM. The CDR3 nucleotides read TGTGCCAGCAGTTTTCGTTCCTACGAGCAGTACTTC. It codes for CASSFRSYEQYF.

V is TRBV28 and J is TRBJ1-2, with D unresolved. Looked up from germline, CDR1 is MDHEN and CDR2 is SYDVKM. The V end lost 5 bases, the J end lost 4 bases, and 11 bases lay between the germline ends. This CDR3 region has 13 residues. In DNA form, the CDR3 reads TGTGCCAGCAGTCCCACGAGGGCCTATGGCTACACCTTC. It specifies CASSPTRAYGYTF.

The chain carries TRBV10-3 and TRBJ1-5, with D uncertain. In germline, CDR1 is ENHRY, CDR2 SYGVKD. V lost 3 bases, J lost 2 bases, and 14 bases lay in between. CDR3 size: 16 residues. DNA for the CDR3: TGTGCCATCAGTGAAAATGGGCTTAATGGCAATCAGCCCCAGCATTTT. As protein: CAISENGLNGNQPQHF.

The rearrangement joins TRBV15 to TRBJ1-5; 7 nucleotides match TRBD1. The CDR3 consists of 16 residues. The germline gives CDR1 LNHNV, CDR2 YYDKDF (reference sequence). J was trimmed by 3 bases and V by 0 bases; bases with no gene match: 5. The CDR3 coding sequence is TGTGCCACCAGCAGAGATTCAGGGGGTATCAATCAGCCCCAGCATTTT. Its translation: CATSRDSGGINQPQHF.

Turning to this clone: The sample carries other DNA sequences with the same CDR3. V usage is TRBV5-4 and J usage is TRBJ2-7, with TRBD2 matching over 7 bases. The CDR3 extends over 14 amino acids. V lost 4 bases and J lost 4; bases outside the gene matches: 8. The germline V gene encodes CDR1 SGHNT and CDR2 YYREEE (reference sequence). CDR3: CASSVQLAPYEQYF. The CDR3 nucleotides read TGTGCCAGCAGCGTCCAACTAGCGCCTTACGAGCAGTACTTC.

The rearrangement links TRBV19 to TRBJ2-4; D may be TRBD2 (6 bases). The CDR3 sequence is 16 residues long. Trimming pared 1 base from V and 7 bases from J, leaving 17 bases between. Germline V lookup: CDR1 LNHDA, CDR2 SQIVND (reference sequence). The CDR3 loop is CASSIGRGGPGNIQYF. The CDR3 DNA reads TGTGCCAGTAGTATAGGCCGGGGAGGCCCTGGTAACATTCAGTACTTC.

The rearrangement uses TRBV6-5 and TRBJ1-2, with D perhaps matching TRBD1 (5 bases). This CDR3 comprises 15 residues. The germline V gene has CDR1 MNHEY and CDR2 SVGAGI. Trimming stripped 0 bases from V and 7 bases from J, with 15 bases between. In nucleotides, the CDR3 is TGTGCCAGCAGTTACTCGAGCAGGGTTGGGGCTGGCTACACCTTC. Its translation is CASSYSSRVGAGYTF.

The rearrangement joins TRBV18 to TRBJ2-7; D unresolved. Germline loops: CDR1 KGHSH, CDR2 LQKENI. V was trimmed by 3 bases and J by 0 bases, leaving 9 bases between them. This CDR3 spans 14 amino acids. CDR3 in DNA: TGTGCCAGCTCACCTGTTTGGAGCTCCTACGAGCAGTACTTC. Translation: CASSPVWSSYEQYF.

The chain is built from TRBV5-1 and TRBJ2-7, with 8 bases lining up with TRBD2. V shed 4 bases and J 0 bases; nucleotides not matched to a gene: 9. The length of the CDR3 is 16 residues. CDR1 is SGHRS, CDR2 YFSETQ, per germline. DNA of the CDR3: TGCGCCAGCAGCCCCATGACTAGCGCCATCTCCTACGAGCAGTACTTC. Its translation: CASSPMTSAISYEQYF.

The chain joins TRBV18 to TRBJ2-2; TRBD2 matches at 8 bases. The germline V gene encodes CDR1 KGHSH and CDR2 LQKENI. V was pared by 2 bases and J by 3 bases, with 11 bases of the junction left unmatched. CDR3 size: 18 residues. In DNA, the CDR3 is TGTGCCAGCTCACCAAGTCCAGGACTAGCAGCTCACACCGGGGAGCTGTTTTTT. Protein product: CASSPSPGLAAHTGELFF.

The chain recombines TRBV19 with TRBJ1-5; no firm D call. CDR3 size: 16 residues. V lost 4 bases to trimming and J lost 0 bases, with 13 bases between them. Germline CDR1 LNHDA, CDR2 SQIVND (reference sequence). The CDR3 is CASSRVMGLSNQPQHF. For the CDR3, the DNA is TGTGCCAGTAGTAGGGTCATGGGCCTTAGCAATCAGCCCCAGCATTTT.

This chain joins TRBV11-1 and TRBJ1-1; D not certain. This CDR3 region has 16 residues. Trimming shortened V by 5 bases and J by 1 base, and 17 bases separated the two germline ends. Germline lookup yields CDR1 SGHAT and CDR2 FQDESV (reference sequence). CDR3 coding DNA: TGTGCCAGCAGCCCTCTCGGGGAGACGTGGAACACTGAAGCTTTCTTT. Protein product: CASSPLGETWNTEAFF.

V gene TRBV30 combines with J gene TRBJ1-5, with D possibly matching TRBD1 (5 bases). V dropped 0 bases and J dropped 4 bases, with 13 bases sitting between them. The CDR3 covers 15 residues. Germline V gene sequence: CDR1 GTSNPN, CDR2 SVGIG (reference sequence). The CDR3 sequence: CAWSVGRSGNQPQHF. CDR3 nucleotide sequence: TGTGCCTGGAGTGTGGGGCGGTCCGGGAATCAGCCCCAGCATTTT.

V and J are TRBV5-1 and TRBJ2-7, with TRBD2 identical over 8 bases. The V and J ends lost 1 base and 5 bases, in that order; junction bases with no gene match: 2. The CDR3 has 13 residues. Germline values: CDR1 SGHRS, CDR2 YFSETQ. CDR3 DNA sequence: TGCGCCAGCAGCTTGCTACTAGCGGACGAGCAGTACTTC. Protein product: CASSLLLADEQYF.

The chain combines TRBV9 with TRBJ1-1, with TRBD1 as a possible D gene (5 bases). Germline CDR1 and CDR2: SGDLS and YYNGEE. V was pared by 0 bases and J by 5 bases, with 17 bases between. The CDR3 covers 16 residues. The CDR3 coding sequence is TGTGCCAGCAGCGTAGAGAAGACGGGGGTTGGGACTGAAGCTTTCTTT. Amino acid sequence: CASSVEKTGVGTEAFF.

This clone was recorded only once. The gene calls are TRBV7-2 and TRBJ1-2; D gene ambiguous. CDR3 length: 14 residues. V was trimmed by 0 bases and J by 8 bases, leaving 13 bases between them. Germline-derived CDR1 and CDR2 are SGHTA and FQGNSA. CDR3 residues: CASSLAAPAGGYTF. The CDR3 DNA is TGTGCCAGCAGCTTAGCGGCTCCAGCCGGGGGCTACACCTTC.

V gene TRBV4-1 combines with J gene TRBJ2-1, with 10 bases aligning to TRBD2. In germline, CDR1 is MGHRA, CDR2 YSYEKL. After removal of 4 bases from V and 2 bases from J, the junction contained 5 bases not matched to a gene. The CDR3 runs to 16 residues. The CDR3 nucleotides read TGCGCCAGCAGCCTCACTAGCGGGGTAACCTACAATGAGCAGTTCTTC. Protein: CASSLTSGVTYNEQFF.

A single count supports this clone. V gene TRBV19 combines with J gene TRBJ1-2, with D tentatively TRBD1 (6 bases). Germline CDR1 LNHDA, CDR2 SQIVND (reference sequence). The V gene lost 4 bases and the J gene lost 4 bases, with 16 bases spanning the gap. This CDR3 has 15 amino acids. CDR3 nucleotides: TGTGCCAGTAGTACCCAGGCCTGGACAGTCTATGGCTACACCTTC. It specifies CASSTQAWTVYGYTF.

This chain joins TRBV2 and TRBJ2-7; 9 nucleotides agree with TRBD1. The CDR3 runs to 14 residues. Germline CDR1 and CDR2: SNHLY and FYNNEI. The junction had 5 bases not matched to a gene; V was cut back by 2 bases and J by 6 bases. The DNA for the CDR3 is TGTGCCAGCAGTGAACTACAGGGGGCGCGCGAGCAGTACTTC. Residues: CASSELQGAREQYF. The variable domain in full, completed from reference TRBV2 and TRBJ2-7, reads EPEVTQTPSHQVTQMGQEVILRCVPISNHLYFYWYRQILGQKVEFLVSFYNNEISEKSEIFDDQFSVERPDGSNFTLKIRSTKLEDSAMYFCASSELQGAREQYFGPGTRLTVT.

V gene TRBV28 combines with J gene TRBJ1-5, with 7 positions matching TRBD1. Trimming cost V 7 bases and J 5 bases; bases outside gene matches: 14. Germline V gene sequence: CDR1 MDHEN, CDR2 SYDVKM. CDR3 length: 16 amino acids. The CDR3 region is CASKSSAGGVYQPQHF. Written as DNA, the CDR3 is TGTGCCAGCAAATCATCTGCAGGGGGTGTTTATCAGCCCCAGCATTTT.

This sequence joins TRBV7-8 and TRBJ2-3, with TRBD1 identical over 9 bases. Unmatched junction bases numbered 3, after V lost 5 bases and J lost 3 bases. The CDR3 sequence is 14 residues long. Germline V gene data show CDR1 as SGHVS and CDR2 as FQNEAQ. The CDR3 DNA is TGTGCCAGCAGCGGGGACAGGGAGACAGATACGCAGTATTTT. This codes for CASSGDRETDTQYF.

The V and J genes are TRBV27 and TRBJ1-5; 8 bases line up with TRBD1. This CDR3 is built from 16 residues. With 5 bases clipped from V and 4 bases from J, the junction kept 10 bases outside the gene matches. Germline values: CDR1 MNHEY, CDR2 SMNVEV (reference sequence). The CDR3 DNA sequence: TGTGCCAGCAGTAAATTGACAGGGGTAGGGAATCAGCCCCAGCATTTT. Its translation is CASSKLTGVGNQPQHF.

The CDR3: CASSPAPLQEAFF. For the CDR3, the DNA is TGTGCCAGCTCACCAGCTCCTCTCCAGGAAGCTTTCTTT. The rearrangement uses TRBV18 and TRBJ1-1; no definite D call. Deletions cut 2 bases from V and 8 bases from J, with 12 bases between. Looked up from germline, CDR1 is KGHSH and CDR2 is LQKENI. CDR3 size: 13 residues.

The V and J genes are TRBV3-1 (or the pseudogene TRBV3-2) and TRBJ1-5, with D unresolved. This CDR3 spans 14 amino acids. V lost 0 bases and J 3 bases, leaving 6 bases between the germline ends. CDR1 is LGHDT and CDR2 is YNNKEL in the germline V gene (reference sequence). The CDR3 nucleotides read TGTGCCAGCAGCCAAGACAGGAACAATCAGCCCCAGCATTTT. Residues: CASSQDRNNQPQHF.

The chain uses TRBV24-1 and TRBJ1-1, with 8 positions matching TRBD1. The V and J ends lost 2 bases and 4 bases, in that order; junction bases with no gene match: 5. Germline assignment: CDR1 KGHDR and CDR2 SFDVKD. This CDR3 spans 15 amino acids. Here the CDR3 reads CATSDSTGAGTEAFF. DNA for the CDR3: TGTGCCACCAGTGATTCGACAGGGGCGGGCACTGAAGCTTTCTTT.

The chain carries TRBV5-4 and TRBJ2-3; no definite D call. V lost 4 bases and J 4 bases, leaving 16 bases between the germline ends. The CDR3 length is 15 residues. Germline V gene sequence: CDR1 SGHNT, CDR2 YYREEE (reference sequence). The chain's CDR3 is CASSLDNGGADTQYF. The CDR3 region has the DNA TGTGCCAGCAGCCTGGATAATGGCGGAGCAGATACGCAGTATTTT.

The chain combines TRBV24-1 with TRBJ2-2; 8 nucleotides agree with TRBD2. From germline, CDR1 is KGHDR and CDR2 SFDVKD. The V segment lost 3 bases and the J segment 4 bases; nucleotides outside the gene matches: 6. The CDR3 extends over 16 amino acids. The CDR3 region is CATSDRAGAFTGELFF. The DNA for the CDR3 is TGTGCCACCAGTGATCGAGCGGGGGCCTTCACCGGGGAGCTGTTTTTT.

V and J are TRBV19 and TRBJ2-2, with 7 bases lining up with TRBD2. CDR1 is LNHDA and CDR2 is SQIVND in the germline V gene (reference sequence). This CDR3 is built from 14 residues. The V gene end was trimmed by 7 bases and the J gene end by 7 bases; junction bases not matched to a gene: 9. As DNA, the CDR3 is TGTGCCAGTAAAAGGGCACTAGCGCTCGGGGAGCTGTTTTTT. It specifies CASKRALALGELFF.

The gene calls are TRBV18 and TRBJ2-1, with D possibly TRBD1 on 5 matching bases. CDR3 length: 13 amino acids. Per germline, CDR1 KGHSH and CDR2 LQKENI. V was clipped by 5 bases and J by 4 bases, with 9 bases between them. Written as DNA, the CDR3 is TGTGCCAGCTCATCGGACATATACAATGAGCAGTTCTTC. It encodes CASSSDIYNEQFF. Full variable domain (rest looked up from reference TRBV18 and TRBJ2-1): NAGVMQNPRHLVRRRGQEARLRCSPMKGHSHVYWYRQLPEEGLKFMVYLQKENIIDESGMPKERFSAEFPKEGPSILRIQQVVRGDSAAYFCASSSDIYNEQFFGPGTRLTVL.